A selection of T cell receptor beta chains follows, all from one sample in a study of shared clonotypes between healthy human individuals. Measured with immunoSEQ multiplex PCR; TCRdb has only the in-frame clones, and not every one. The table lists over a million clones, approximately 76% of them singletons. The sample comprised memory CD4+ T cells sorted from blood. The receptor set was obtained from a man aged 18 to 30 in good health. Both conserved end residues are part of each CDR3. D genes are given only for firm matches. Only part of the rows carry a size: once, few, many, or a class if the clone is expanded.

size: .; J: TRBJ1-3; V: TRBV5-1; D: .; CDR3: CASSLAGSGGNTIYF; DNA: TGCGCCAGCAGCTTGGCAGGCAGTGGCGGCAACACCATATATTTT
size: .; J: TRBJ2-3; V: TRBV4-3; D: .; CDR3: CASSQRGSADTQYF; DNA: TGCGCCAGCAGCCAACGGGGTTCGGCAGATACGCAGTATTTT
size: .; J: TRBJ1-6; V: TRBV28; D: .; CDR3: CASTKRNGGVNSPLHF; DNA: TGTGCCAGCACCAAAAGGAACGGGGGCGTAAATTCACCCCTCCACTTT
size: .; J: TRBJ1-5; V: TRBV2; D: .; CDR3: CASSEALSNQPQHF; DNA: TGTGCCAGCAGTGAAGCACTAAGCAATCAGCCCCAGCATTTT
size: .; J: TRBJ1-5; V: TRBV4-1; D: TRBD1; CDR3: CASSQGRFRGQGDYQPQHF; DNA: TGCGCCAGCAGCCAAGGACGGTTCCGGGGACAGGGGGATTATCAGCCCCAGCATTTT
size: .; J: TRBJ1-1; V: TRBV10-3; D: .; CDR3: CAISEQMAAEAFF; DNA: TGTGCCATCAGTGAGCAAATGGCAGCTGAAGCTTTCTTT
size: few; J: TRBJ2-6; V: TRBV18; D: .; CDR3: CASLPSRQVLSGANVLTF; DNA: TGTGCCAGCTTACCTAGCAGACAGGTCCTCTCTGGGGCCAACGTCCTGACTTTC
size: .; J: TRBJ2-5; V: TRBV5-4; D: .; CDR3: CASSRRLAGGDTETQYF; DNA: TGTGCCAGCAGCCGACGACTAGCAGGGGGTGATACAGAGACCCAGTACTTC
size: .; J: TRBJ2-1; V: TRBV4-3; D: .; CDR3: CASSPADPDNEQFF; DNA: TGCGCCAGCAGCCCCGCCGACCCGGACAATGAGCAGTTCTTC
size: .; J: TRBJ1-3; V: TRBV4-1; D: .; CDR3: CASSQASDRYSGNTIYF; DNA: TGCGCCAGCAGCCAAGCGTCGGACCGGTACTCTGGAAACACCATATATTTT
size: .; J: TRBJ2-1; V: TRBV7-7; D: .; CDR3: CASSLGVLPPNNEQFF; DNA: TGTGCTAGCAGCTTAGGGGTTCTACCCCCTAACAATGAGCAGTTCTTC
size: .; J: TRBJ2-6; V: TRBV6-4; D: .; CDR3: CASSFQSSGANVLTF; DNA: TGTGCCAGCAGTTTTCAGAGCTCTGGGGCCAACGTCCTGACTTTC
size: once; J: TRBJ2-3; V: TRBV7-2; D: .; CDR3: CASSPGGGTDTQYF; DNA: TGTGCCAGCAGCCCCGGAGGGGGCACAGATACGCAGTATTTT
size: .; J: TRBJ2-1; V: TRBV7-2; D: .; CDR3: CASSLSSGLVGNEQFF; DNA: TGTGCCAGCAGCTTAAGCTCAGGGTTAGTAGGGAATGAGCAGTTCTTC
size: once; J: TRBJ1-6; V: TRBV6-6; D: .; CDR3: CASSYVGTNNSPLHF; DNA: TGTGCCAGCAGTTACGTCGGGACAAATAATTCACCCCTCCACTTT
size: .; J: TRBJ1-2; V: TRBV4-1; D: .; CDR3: CASSQDKSGPSYGYTF; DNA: TGCGCCAGCAGCCAAGATAAGAGCGGGCCCTCCTATGGCTACACCTTC